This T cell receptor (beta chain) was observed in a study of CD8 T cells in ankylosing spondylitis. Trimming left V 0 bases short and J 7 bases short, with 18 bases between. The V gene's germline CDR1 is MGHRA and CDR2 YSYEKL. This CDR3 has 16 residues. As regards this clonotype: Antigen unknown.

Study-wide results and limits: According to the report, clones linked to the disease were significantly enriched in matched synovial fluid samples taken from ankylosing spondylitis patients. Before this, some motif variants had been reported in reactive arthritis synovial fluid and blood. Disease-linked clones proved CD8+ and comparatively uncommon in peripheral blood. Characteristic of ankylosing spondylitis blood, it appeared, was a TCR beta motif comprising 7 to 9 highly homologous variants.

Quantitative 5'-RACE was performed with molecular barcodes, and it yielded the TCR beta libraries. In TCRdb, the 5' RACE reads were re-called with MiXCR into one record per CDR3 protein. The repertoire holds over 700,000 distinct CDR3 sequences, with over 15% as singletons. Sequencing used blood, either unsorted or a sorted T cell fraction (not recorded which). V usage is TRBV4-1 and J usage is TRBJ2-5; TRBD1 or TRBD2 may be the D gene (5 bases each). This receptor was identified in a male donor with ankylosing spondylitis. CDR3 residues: CASSQDSSGIGGTQYF. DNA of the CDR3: TGCGCCAGCAGCCAAGATTCTTCGGGAATTGGGGGGACCCAGTACTTC.